This T cell receptor beta chain was identified in a study of neurological immune-mediated disorders. The CDR3 has 15 amino acids. The germline CDR1 and CDR2 sequences are SGHTA and FQGNSA. Time point denoted: longitudinal time-point 3. Unsorted libraries came from 2 million PBMCs stored at -80 °C. The authors made cDNA by 5'RACE with 10-nucleotide random UMIs. Every sequencing run generated in excess of 180 million TCR-beta sequences. These sequences covered 15-18 subjects. MiXCR, applied by TCRdb to the 5' RACE reads, yields one record per CDR3 protein. The sample has 53,000 or so distinct CDR3 sequences, roughly 8.3% seen once; the top ten hold 1.9%. With respect to this clonotype: At one end the junction does not follow the germline gene, possibly because of a read error.

The genes are TRBV7-2 and TRBJ2-5; 8 bases align to TRBD2. Sequenced sample: PBMCs. The source is a woman in her 40s in good health. In DNA, the CDR3 is TGTGCCAACAGCTTCAGTGAGCGGGGGCGGGAGACCCAGTACTTC. Its protein is CANSFSERGRETQYF.